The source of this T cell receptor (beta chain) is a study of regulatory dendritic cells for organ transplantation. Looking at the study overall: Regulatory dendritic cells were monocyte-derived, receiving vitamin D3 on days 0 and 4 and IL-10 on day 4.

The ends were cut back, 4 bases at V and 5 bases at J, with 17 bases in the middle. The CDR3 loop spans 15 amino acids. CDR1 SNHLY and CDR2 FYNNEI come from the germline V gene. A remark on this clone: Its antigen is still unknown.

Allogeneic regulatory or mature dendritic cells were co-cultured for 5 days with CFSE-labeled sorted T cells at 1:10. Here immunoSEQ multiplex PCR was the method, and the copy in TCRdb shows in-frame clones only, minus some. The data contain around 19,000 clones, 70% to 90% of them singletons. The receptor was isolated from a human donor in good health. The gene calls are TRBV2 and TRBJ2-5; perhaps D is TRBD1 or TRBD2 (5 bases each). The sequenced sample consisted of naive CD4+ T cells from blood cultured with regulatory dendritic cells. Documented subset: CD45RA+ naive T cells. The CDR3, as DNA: TGTGCCAGCAGTGGGAGGCAGGGAAAGTGGGAGACCCAGTACTTC. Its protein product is CASSGRQGKWETQYF. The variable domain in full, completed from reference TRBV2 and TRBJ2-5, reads EPEVTQTPSHQVTQMGQEVILRCVPISNHLYFYWYRQILGQKVEFLVSFYNNEISEKSEIFDDQFSVERPDGSNFTLKIRSTKLEDSAMYFCASSGRQGKWETQYFGPGTRLLVL.